This entry lists 30 T cell receptor beta chains sequenced from one sample in a study of graft-versus-host responses after intestinal transplantation (dated by TCRdb to 2020 to 2022). The library was prepared using the immunoSEQ multiplex PCR assay. Held by TCRdb, this immuneACCESS table contains in-frame sequences only and omits some clones. Under half of the omission traces to an unresolved V gene where checked; the cause of the rest is unknown. The sample contains 90,000 to 120,000 clones, approximately 84% of them found a single time. Over 0.7% of the sample goes to the ten largest clones. For these receptors, no antigen is known. Explained via the paper, the time point label denotes: cells obtained before transplantation from donor or recipient. The source material was unstimulated CD4+ T cells sorted from spleen or lymph node cells, sampled before intestinal transplant. The origin of the receptors is a human donor who received an intestinal transplant.

The chain recombines TRBV29-1 with TRBJ2-1, with TRBD1 matching over 10 bases. CDR1 is SQVTM and CDR2 is ANQGSEA in the germline V gene. The CDR3 extends over 14 amino acids. The J segment lost 6 bases and the V segment lost 6 bases, leaving 8 bases of the junction unmatched. The CDR3 sequence: CSVRDRGTFNEQFF. CDR3 nucleotides: TGCAGCGTAAGGGACAGGGGAACATTCAATGAGCAGTTCTTC.

This sequence joins TRBV15 and TRBJ1-2; D gene unclear. V lost 1 base and J 8 bases, leaving 8 bases between the germline ends. The germline V gene has CDR1 LNHNV and CDR2 YYDKDF (reference sequence). The CDR3 has 12 amino acids. In nucleotides, the CDR3 is TGTGCCACCAGCAGAGTTGGTCAGGGCTACACCTTC. Its protein is CATSRVGQGYTF. Filled out from reference TRBV15 and TRBJ1-2, the complete variable domain reads DAMVIQNPRYQVTQFGKPVTLSCSQTLNHNVMYWYQQKSSQAPKLLFHYYDKDFNNEADTPDNFQSRRPNTSFCFLDIRSPGLGDTAMYLCATSRVGQGYTFGSGTRLTVV.

The rearrangement uses TRBV9 and TRBJ2-3; D not resolved. This CDR3 has 11 amino acids. Trimming shortened V by 3 bases and J by 9 bases, and 8 bases separated the two germline ends. The V gene's germline CDR1 is SGDLS and CDR2 YYNGEE. The CDR3 nucleotides read TGTGCCAGCAGCGCCCGAGAGACGCAGTATTTT. This translates into CASSARETQYF.

This chain joins TRBV19 and TRBJ1-6; D unclear. V was cut by 10 bases and J by 0 bases, with 13 bases left in between. The V gene's germline CDR1 is LNHDA and CDR2 SQIVND (reference sequence). CDR3 length equals 15 residues. This chain's CDR3 is CATKGDGSYNSPLHF. CDR3 in DNA: TGTGCCACTAAAGGAGATGGCTCCTATAATTCACCCCTCCACTTT.

The chain recombines TRBV5-1 with TRBJ1-1; D gene ambiguous. With 0 bases removed from V and 4 bases from J, the gap between germline ends came to 13 bases. Germline V gene lookup returns CDR1 SGHRS and CDR2 YFSETQ. CDR3 length: 15 residues. The CDR3 reads CASSLEGVAGTEAFF. The CDR3 DNA is TGCGCCAGCAGCTTGGAAGGTGTGGCGGGCACTGAAGCTTTCTTT.

This chain joins TRBV6-1 and TRBJ1-2, with D uncertain. Trimming cost V 4 bases and J 4 bases, with 22 bases left between them. Germline lookup yields CDR1 MNHNS and CDR2 SASEGT. This CDR3 is 17 amino acids long. CDR3: CASSGTYPMRKTYGYTF. CDR3 sequence (DNA): TGTGCCAGCAGTGGAACCTACCCTATGCGAAAGACCTATGGCTACACCTTC.

The rearrangement links TRBV5-5 to TRBJ2-5, with D perhaps TRBD1 or TRBD2 (6 bases each). With 3 bases removed from V and 5 bases from J, the gap between germline ends came to 17 bases. CDR3 length: 15 amino acids. The V gene's germline CDR1 is SGHKS and CDR2 YYEKEE (reference sequence). CDR3: CASSWGALNLETQYF. The DNA of the CDR3 is TGTGCCAGCAGCTGGGGGGCCCTAAATCTGGAGACCCAGTACTTC. Together with reference TRBV5-5 and TRBJ2-5, the CDR3 gives the full variable domain: DAGVTQSPTHLIKTRGQQVTLRCSPISGHKSVSWYQQVLGQGPQFIFQYYEKEERGRGNFPDRFSARQFPNYSSELNVNALLLGDSALYLCASSWGALNLETQYFGPGTRLLVL.

The chain combines TRBV5-5 with TRBJ2-5; TRBD2 matches 14 bases. The CDR3 totals 17 residues. Trimming took 0 bases from V and 4 from J; bases not matched to a gene: 5. CDR1 and CDR2 (germline): SGHKS, YYEKEE (reference sequence). In DNA form, the CDR3 reads TGTGCCAGCAGCTTGGGACTAGCGGGAGGGCCCGGAGAGACCCAGTACTTC. This gives the protein CASSLGLAGGPGETQYF.

The DNA of the CDR3 is TGTGCCAGCAGTGAGGCGGACAGGGGAAACACCATATATTTT. Translated: CASSEADRGNTIYF. This chain links TRBV6-1 with TRBJ1-3, with 7 nucleotides matching TRBD1. The CDR3 is 14 residues long. V shed 3 bases, J shed 4 bases, and the junction held 3 bases outside the gene matches. Germline-derived CDR1 and CDR2 are MNHNS and SASEGT.

The rearrangement links TRBV6-5 to TRBJ2-2; tentatively, D is TRBD1 (6 bases). The length of the CDR3 is 16 residues. V dropped 3 bases and J dropped 0 bases, with 11 bases sitting between them. The germline gives CDR1 MNHEY, CDR2 SVGAGI. CDR3 bases: TGTGCCAGCAGTTATTCAGGACAGACGAACACCGGGGAGCTGTTTTTT. It encodes CASSYSGQTNTGELFF.

CDR3 region: CASSFGTSGPTDTQYF. CDR3 DNA sequence: TGTGCCAGCAGTTTCGGGACTAGCGGTCCCACAGATACGCAGTATTTT. The chain couples TRBV7-9 to TRBJ2-3, with 11 bases aligning to TRBD2. The V gene's germline CDR1 is SEHNR and CDR2 FQNEAQ (reference sequence). The CDR3 covers 16 residues. Losses at the gene ends were 6 bases for V and 2 bases for J; bases not matched to a gene: 7.

This chain links TRBV5-1 with TRBJ2-2; the D gene is possibly TRBD2 (5 bases). Trimming cost V 2 bases and J 8 bases, with 7 bases left between them. The CDR3 is made up of 12 amino acids. CDR1 and CDR2 (germline): SGHRS, YFSETQ. The CDR3 DNA sequence: TGCGCCAGCAGCTTAAGGGAGGGGGAGCTGTTTTTT. Its protein is CASSLREGELFF. The full variable domain, with the rest looked up from reference TRBV5-1 and TRBJ2-2, is KAGVTQTPRYLIKTRGQQVTLSCSPISGHRSVSWYQQTPGQGLQFLFEYFSETQRNKGNFPGRFSGRQFSNSRSEMNVSTLELGDSALYLCASSLREGELFFGEGSRLTVL.

This clone was observed a handful of times. The chain carries TRBV5-1 and TRBJ2-5, with D perhaps TRBD1 or TRBD2 (6 bases each). CDR1 is SGHRS, CDR2 YFSETQ, per germline. V was clipped by 4 bases and J by 5 bases, with 15 bases between them. The CDR3 has 14 amino acids. The CDR3 coding sequence is TGCGCCAGCAGCCCAAACAGGGCGGGGGAGACCCAGTACTTC. Encoded protein: CASSPNRAGETQYF.

This clone was observed once. The genes are TRBV30 and TRBJ2-7; no firm D call. Germline CDR1 GTSNPN, CDR2 SVGIG (reference sequence). The CDR3 length is 13 residues. V was trimmed by 2 bases and J by 5 bases, leaving 13 bases between them. CDR3 sequence reads: CAWSYGSWDEQYF. The CDR3 region has the DNA TGTGCCTGGAGTTATGGTAGCTGGGACGAGCAGTACTTC.

This clone showed up just a few times. The chain combines TRBV11-1 with TRBJ2-3, with 9 bases aligning to TRBD2. V trimming: 6 bases; J trimming: 6 bases; junction bases outside the gene matches: 7. Germline V gene sequence: CDR1 SGHAT, CDR2 FQDESV (reference sequence). There are 14 residues in the CDR3. In DNA, the CDR3 is TGTGCCAGCAGGACCGGACTAGCGTCGGATACGCAGTATTTT. This encodes CASRTGLASDTQYF. Together with reference TRBV11-1 and TRBJ2-3, the CDR3 gives the full variable domain: EAEVAQSPRYKITEKSQAVAFWCDPISGHATLYWYRQILGQGPELLVQFQDESVVDDSQLPKDRFSAERLKGVDSTLKIQPAELGDSAMYLCASRTGLASDTQYFGPGTRLTVL.

Concerning this clone itself: The junction shows a germline mismatch at one end, possibly a read error. The gene calls are TRBV5-1 and TRBJ2-7; D may correspond to TRBD1 or TRBD2 (5 bases each). Germline assignment: CDR1 SGHRS and CDR2 YFSETQ. The CDR3 covers 14 residues. CDR3 DNA: TGCGCCAGCAGCTTAACCGGGACCACCTACAAGCAGTACTTC. It yields the protein CASSLTGTTYKQYF.

The chain uses TRBV4-2 and TRBJ2-3, with D tentatively TRBD1 (6 bases). There are 13 residues in the CDR3. Per the germline V gene, CDR1 is LGHNA and CDR2 is YNFKEQ. Trimming pared 4 bases from V and 2 bases from J, leaving 7 bases between. As DNA, the CDR3 is TGTGCCAGCAGCCGGGACAACACAGATACGCAGTATTTT. This gives the protein CASSRDNTDTQYF.

The rearrangement links TRBV4-2 to TRBJ2-2, with D unclear. Trimming pared 4 bases from V and 8 bases from J, leaving 8 bases between. Germline V gene lookup returns CDR1 LGHNA and CDR2 YNFKEQ. The CDR3 totals 12 residues. Here the CDR3 DNA reads TGTGCCAGCAGCCCGCAAGAGGGGGAGCTGTTTTTT. It codes for CASSPQEGELFF.

The rearrangement joins TRBV10-3 to TRBJ1-5, with D maybe TRBD1 (5 bases). This CDR3 is 13 amino acids long. Germline CDR1 reads ENHRY; CDR2 reads SYGVKD. V shed 6 bases and J shed 5 bases, with 11 bases lying between them. The CDR3 nucleotides read TGTGCCATCAGAGGGGTCATTGATCAGCCCCAGCATTTT. Amino acids: CAIRGVIDQPQHF.

Concerning this clone itself: Lacking the conserved final phenylalanine or tryptophan, this CDR3 likely reflects a read error. The limits of the CDR3 on the DNA are not certain, so only TCRdb's listed CDR3 is given. This chain connects TRBV10-1 to TRBJ1-4. Germline V gene lookup returns CDR1 WNHNN and CDR2 SYGVQD (reference sequence). The CDR3 length equals 14 residues, ends included. CDR3 region: CASIVRSAMKNCTL.

The chain recombines TRBV9 with TRBJ1-2; the match to TRBD1 covers 12 bases. The CDR3 is made up of 15 amino acids. CDR1 and CDR2 from the germline V gene are SGDLS and YYNGEE. Trimming at V came to 3 bases and at J to 3 bases, leaving 3 bases not matched to a gene. CDR3 in DNA: TGTGCCAGCAGCGGCCGGGACAGGGGGCACTATGGCTACACCTTC. It specifies CASSGRDRGHYGYTF.

J is TRBJ2-7 and V is TRBV7-9, with 9 bases that match TRBD1. The CDR3 runs to 15 residues. The junction had 4 bases not matched to a gene; V was cut back by 4 bases and J by 0 bases. CDR1 and CDR2 from the germline V gene are SEHNR and FQNEAQ (reference sequence). CDR3 in DNA: TGTGCCAGCAGCTCGCCGGGACAGGGCTCCTACGAGCAGTACTTC. Its translation is CASSSPGQGSYEQYF.

The V gene is TRBV5-4, the J gene TRBJ2-3; the D gene is possibly TRBD2 (6 bases). This CDR3 region has 14 residues. V gave up 0 bases and J gave up 1 base, with 6 bases separating them. Germline lookup yields CDR1 SGHNT and CDR2 YYREEE (reference sequence). CDR3 sequence: CASSLASGTDTQYF. The CDR3 bases are TGTGCCAGCAGCTTGGCTAGCGGCACAGATACGCAGTATTTT.

V is TRBV19 and J is TRBJ2-7; TRBD2 matches 8 bases. The CDR3 is 15 residues long. After removal of 1 base from V and 1 base from J, the junction contained 3 bases not matched to a gene. Germline V CDR1 and CDR2: LNHDA, SQIVND (reference sequence). This chain's CDR3 is CASSIGGRLSYEQYF. CDR3 sequence (DNA): TGTGCCAGTAGTATAGGCGGGAGGTTATCCTACGAGCAGTACTTC.

This clone was counted a single time. The rearrangement links TRBV13 to TRBJ1-1; D gene unclear. The ends were cut back, 5 bases at V and 5 bases at J, with 6 bases in the middle. This CDR3 region has 11 residues. From germline, CDR1 is PRHDT and CDR2 FYEKMQ (reference sequence). This CDR3 reads CASSPTTEAFF. Here the CDR3 DNA reads TGTGCCAGCAGCCCGACTACTGAAGCTTTCTTT.

V gene TRBV5-1 combines with J gene TRBJ2-5; D remains ambiguous. Trimming cost V 5 bases and J 2 bases, with 13 bases left between them. Germline V gene sequence: CDR1 SGHRS, CDR2 YFSETQ. CDR3 size: 14 residues. CDR3 sequence reads: CASRIDLGQETQYF. DNA of the CDR3: TGCGCCAGCAGGATTGACCTAGGACAAGAGACCCAGTACTTC.

The chain couples TRBV25-1 to TRBJ1-6; tentatively, D is TRBD1 (5 bases). The CDR3 covers 14 residues. V lost 4 bases and J lost 5, with 9 bases in between. The V gene's germline CDR1 is MGHDK and CDR2 SYGVNS. CDR3 residues: CASSGGVNNSPLHF. CDR3 bases: TGTGCCAGCAGTGGGGGGGTTAATAATTCACCCCTCCACTTT.

The chain combines TRBV6-1 with TRBJ1-2, with 11 bases aligning to TRBD1. Unmatched junction bases numbered 10, after V lost 8 bases and J lost 5 bases. Germline CDR1 is MNHNS and CDR2 is SASEGT. The CDR3 is 15 amino acids. CDR3 in amino acids: CASLPGQGAGYGYTF. CDR3 in DNA: TGTGCCAGCTTACCCGGACAGGGGGCGGGTTATGGCTACACCTTC.

This sequence joins TRBV27 and TRBJ1-1; tentative D call: TRBD1 (6 bases). The germline gives CDR1 MNHEY, CDR2 SMNVEV (reference sequence). CDR3 length: 13 amino acids. The V gene lost 5 bases and the J gene lost 7 bases, with 14 bases spanning the gap. The CDR3 coding sequence is TGTGCCAGCAGTACCACCCGAGGGGGTGAAGCTTTCTTT. Amino acids: CASSTTRGGEAFF.

This clone has more than one count but fewer than ten. The V gene is TRBV18, the J gene TRBJ1-1; D gene unclear. Looked up from germline, CDR1 is KGHSH and CDR2 is LQKENI. V lost 5 bases, J lost 4 bases, and 11 bases lay in between. CDR3 length: 13 residues. CDR3 region: CASSTGPSTEAFF. In DNA form, the CDR3 reads TGTGCCAGCTCAACCGGGCCCTCCACTGAAGCTTTCTTT.